This TCR beta chain was identified during a study of shared clonotypes between healthy human individuals. Study-wide points: At large depth, rarefaction still showed sorted-subset sequencing to be incomplete.

Deep level was the assay's run setting. Method: immunoSEQ multiplex PCR; TCRdb's copy keeps in-frame clones and lacks some. The sample holds about 300,000 clones, approximately 79% seen once. This clone was observed a single time. Its antigen is undetermined. This specimen includes other DNA sequences encoding the same CDR3. Germline trimming cut 4 bases from V and 6 bases from J; bases unmatched to any gene: 9. This CDR3 is 14 amino acids long. Looked up from germline, CDR1 is SGHRS and CDR2 is YFSETQ. Sequencing used memory CD4+ T cells sorted from blood. Described subset: CD45RA-negative fraction. This TCR derives from a man in his thirties or forties in good health. This chain uses TRBV5-1 with TRBJ2-7; 8 positions match TRBD1. The DNA of the CDR3 is TGCGCCAGCAGCCAGGGGCAGGGGGCGGGCGAGCAGTACTTC. Translation gives CASSQGQGAGEQYF.